The 14 T cell receptor beta chains presented below share a single source sample, sequenced in a study of blood T cell repertoires in COVID-19. Method: immunoSEQ multiplex PCR; TCRdb's copy keeps in-frame clones and lacks some. The data contain 200,000 or so clones, over 75% of them singletons. Sequenced: PBMCs or T cells enriched from blood (not recorded which). These receptors were obtained from a woman aged 25-40 years who had been exposed to COVID-19.

The gene calls are TRBV5-1 and TRBJ1-5; 9 nucleotides agree with TRBD1. V lost 4 bases to trimming and J lost 4 bases; unmatched junction nucleotides: 3. The V gene's germline CDR1 is SGHRS and CDR2 YFSETQ. The CDR3 is 14 amino acids. The CDR3: CASSQGQGNQPQHF. DNA for the CDR3: TGCGCCAGCAGCCAGGGACAGGGAAATCAGCCCCAGCATTTT.

V and J are TRBV28 and TRBJ1-6, with 9 positions matching TRBD1. Germline V CDR1 and CDR2: MDHEN, SYDVKM. V was pared by 5 bases and J by 8 bases, with 16 bases of the junction left unmatched. CDR3 length equals 18 residues. The CDR3 DNA reads as TGTGCCAGCAGTCCACTACAACTACCGGGACAGGGCTATTCACCCCTCCACTTT. Translating gives CASSPLQLPGQGYSPLHF.

The V and J genes are TRBV11-3 and TRBJ2-1; perhaps TRBD2 as D (5 bases). Germline CDR1 is SGHNT and CDR2 is YENEEA. This CDR3 region has 15 residues. V shed 3 bases and J shed 2 bases, with 11 bases lying between them. The chain's CDR3 is CASSLAGDPYNEQFF. In DNA form, the CDR3 reads TGTGCCAGCAGCTTGGCCGGGGATCCCTACAATGAGCAGTTCTTC.

This chain joins TRBV11-1 and TRBJ2-1; 8 bases are shared with TRBD2. CDR1 SGHAT and CDR2 FQDESV come from the germline V gene (reference sequence). This CDR3 is built from 15 residues. Trimming at V came to 2 bases and at J to 3 bases, leaving 3 bases not matched to a gene. For the CDR3, the DNA is TGTGCCAGCAGCTTAAGGCGGGAGGACTACAATGAGCAGTTCTTC. This sequence encodes CASSLRREDYNEQFF.

The chain uses TRBV29-1 and TRBJ2-2; tentatively, D is TRBD1 (5 bases). The CDR3 consists of 13 residues. Trimming stripped 6 bases from V and 0 bases from J, with 8 bases between. Looked up from germline, CDR1 is SQVTM and CDR2 is ANQGSEA. CDR3 in DNA: TGCAGCGTCGACAGATCGAACACCGGGGAGCTGTTTTTT. Its translation: CSVDRSNTGELFF.

This clone has only one observation. The chain links TRBV20-1 to TRBJ1-2, with D perhaps TRBD1 (5 bases). The CDR3 is 11 amino acids. V was cut by 4 bases and J by 7 bases, with 10 bases left in between. Germline loops: CDR1 DFQATT, CDR2 SNEGSKA (reference sequence). The CDR3 nucleotides are TGCAGTGCTAAGTCAGGGATTGGCTACACCTTC. This codes for CSAKSGIGYTF.

This sequence joins TRBV7-9 and TRBJ2-1; 9 bases match TRBD2. The V segment lost 4 bases and the J segment 4 bases; nucleotides outside the gene matches: 11. CDR3 size: 17 residues. Germline V CDR1 and CDR2: SEHNR, FQNEAQ (reference sequence). Here the CDR3 DNA reads TGTGCCAGCAGCTCATCAAAGACTAGCGGAAAATACAATGAGCAGTTCTTC. Encoded protein: CASSSSKTSGKYNEQFF.

In DNA, the CDR3 is TGTGCCAGCAGAGAAGGGGCAGGGGTAAGGGGCTACACCTTC. Encoded protein: CASREGAGVRGYTF. The J gene is TRBJ1-2, the V gene TRBV27, with D possibly matching TRBD1 (6 bases). The CDR3 covers 14 residues. Germline V gene data show CDR1 as MNHEY and CDR2 as SMNVEV (reference sequence). V dropped 6 bases and J dropped 8 bases, with 19 bases sitting between them.

The chain combines TRBV19 with TRBJ2-3; 13 bases are a match to TRBD2. Germline CDR1 and CDR2: LNHDA and SQIVND (reference sequence). V dropped 3 bases and J dropped 4; count of bases not matched to a gene: 10. This CDR3 is 18 amino acids long. CDR3 bases: TGTGCCAGTAGTATTGAGGGAGGACTAGCGGGAGCCGCAGATACGCAGTATTTT. Translated, it gives CASSIEGGLAGAADTQYF.

This chain uses TRBV5-1 with TRBJ2-7; 7 positions match TRBD1. Trimming cost V 0 bases and J 2 bases; bases outside gene matches: 5. Germline V gene sequence: CDR1 SGHRS, CDR2 YFSETQ. CDR3 length equals 15 residues. CDR3 sequence: CASSLVGTATYEQYF. The CDR3 bases are TGCGCCAGCAGCTTGGTGGGGACAGCGACCTACGAGCAGTACTTC.

V usage is TRBV18 and J usage is TRBJ1-3; 9 bases are a match to TRBD1. Germline lookup yields CDR1 KGHSH and CDR2 LQKENI. V lost 3 bases to trimming and J lost 0 bases; unmatched junction nucleotides: 6. The CDR3 is 17 amino acids. As DNA, the CDR3 is TGTGCCAGCTCACCGGTACAGGGGGCGGACTCTGGAAACACCATATATTTT. Protein: CASSPVQGADSGNTIYF.

This chain links TRBV3-1 (or the pseudogene TRBV3-2) with TRBJ2-1; no reliable D call. The length of the CDR3 is 11 residues. V lost 10 bases to trimming and J lost 5 bases, with 9 bases between them. Germline V lookup: CDR1 LGHDT, CDR2 YNNKEL (reference sequence). The CDR3 loop reads CATTRDNEQFF. CDR3 coding DNA: TGTGCCACAACTCGGGACAATGAGCAGTTCTTC.

The chain uses TRBV6-1 and TRBJ2-1; TRBD2 might be the D (6 bases). V dropped 5 bases and J dropped 2 bases, with 13 bases sitting between them. Germline V gene data show CDR1 as MNHNS and CDR2 as SASEGT. The CDR3 sequence is 15 residues long. CDR3 region: CASSWVGGTYNEQFF. The CDR3 DNA reads as TGTGCCAGCAGTTGGGTCGGCGGGACCTACAATGAGCAGTTCTTC.

This clone was seen only a few times. CDR3 region: CAWSAPKPMLPLVEQYF. The CDR3 nucleotides read TGTGCCTGGAGCGCACCTAAACCGATGCTCCCTTTGGTCGAGCAGTACTTC. This chain uses TRBV30 with TRBJ2-7; D is uncertain. CDR3 size: 17 residues. Looked up from germline, CDR1 is GTSNPN and CDR2 is SVGIG (reference sequence). Trimming took 3 bases from V and 6 from J, leaving 27 bases between them.